This T cell receptor (beta chain) was observed in a study of regulatory T cells in long-lasting Graves disease. Described time point: persistent/refractory GD, antithyroid drugs over 5 years with positive TRAb. The TCR library was made from RNA extracted from PBMCs. iRepertoire HTBI primers and Arm-PCR of CDR3 regions built TCR beta libraries. From the multiplex PCR reads, TCRdb called clonotypes with MiXCR, one entry per CDR3 protein. The sample has around 500,000 distinct CDR3 sequences; around 21% are singletons. Germline-derived CDR1 and CDR2 are MNHNS and SASEGT. Trimming cost V 1 base and J 0 bases, with 10 bases left between them. There are 16 residues in the CDR3.

The sequence was obtained from a female donor with Graves disease. The sequencing used peripheral blood mononuclear cells (PBMCs), collected when the disease was refractory, from a patient treated with antithyroid drugs. The chain uses TRBV6-1 and TRBJ1-5; D unresolved. The CDR3 loop is CASSEVGTDSNQPQHF. The CDR3 nucleotides read TGTGCCAGCAGTGAAGTTGGAACGGATAGCAATCAGCCCCAGCATTTT.